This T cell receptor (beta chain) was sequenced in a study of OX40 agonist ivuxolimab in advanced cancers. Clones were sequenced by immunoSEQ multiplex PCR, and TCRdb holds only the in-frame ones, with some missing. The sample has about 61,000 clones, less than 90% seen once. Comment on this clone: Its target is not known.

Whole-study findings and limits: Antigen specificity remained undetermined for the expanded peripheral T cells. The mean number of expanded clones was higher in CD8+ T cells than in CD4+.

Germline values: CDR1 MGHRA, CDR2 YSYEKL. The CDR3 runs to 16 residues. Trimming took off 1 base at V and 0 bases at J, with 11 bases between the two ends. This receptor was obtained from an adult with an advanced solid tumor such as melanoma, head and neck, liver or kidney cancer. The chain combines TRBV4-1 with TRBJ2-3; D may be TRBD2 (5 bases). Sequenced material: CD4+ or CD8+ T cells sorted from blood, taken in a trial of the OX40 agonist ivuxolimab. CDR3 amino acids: CASSQGIAFSTDTQYF. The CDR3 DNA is TGCGCCAGCAGCCAAGGGATAGCGTTTAGCACAGATACGCAGTATTTT.